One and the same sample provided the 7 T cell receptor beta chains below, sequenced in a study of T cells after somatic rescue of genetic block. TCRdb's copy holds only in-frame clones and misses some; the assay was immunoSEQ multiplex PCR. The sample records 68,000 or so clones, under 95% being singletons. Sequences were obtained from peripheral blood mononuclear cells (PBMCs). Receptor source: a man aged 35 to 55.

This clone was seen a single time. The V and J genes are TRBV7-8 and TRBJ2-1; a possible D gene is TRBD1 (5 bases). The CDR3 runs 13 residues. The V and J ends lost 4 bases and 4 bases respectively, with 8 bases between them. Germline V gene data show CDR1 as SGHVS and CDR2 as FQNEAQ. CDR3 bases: TGTGCCAGCAGCTCAGGGCTTTACAATGAGCAGTTCTTC. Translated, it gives CASSSGLYNEQFF.

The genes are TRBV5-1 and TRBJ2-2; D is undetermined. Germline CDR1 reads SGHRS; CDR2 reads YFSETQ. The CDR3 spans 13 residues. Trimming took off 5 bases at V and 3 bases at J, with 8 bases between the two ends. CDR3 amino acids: CASRTQDTGELFF. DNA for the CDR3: TGCGCCAGCAGGACCCAAGACACCGGGGAGCTGTTTTTT. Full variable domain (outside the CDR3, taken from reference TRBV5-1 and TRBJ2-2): KAGVTQTPRYLIKTRGQQVTLSCSPISGHRSVSWYQQTPGQGLQFLFEYFSETQRNKGNFPGRFSGRQFSNSRSEMNVSTLELGDSALYLCASRTQDTGELFFGEGSRLTVL.

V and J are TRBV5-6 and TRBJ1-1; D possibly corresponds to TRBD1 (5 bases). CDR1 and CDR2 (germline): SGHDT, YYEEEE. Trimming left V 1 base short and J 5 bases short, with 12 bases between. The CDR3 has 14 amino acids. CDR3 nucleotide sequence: TGTGCCAGCAGCTTGTGGGGGAGAGAGACTGAAGCTTTCTTT. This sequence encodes CASSLWGRETEAFF.

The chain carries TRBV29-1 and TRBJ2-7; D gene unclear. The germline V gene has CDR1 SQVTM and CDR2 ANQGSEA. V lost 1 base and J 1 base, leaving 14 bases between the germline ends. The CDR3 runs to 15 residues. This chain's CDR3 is CSVEVGPGLSYEQYF. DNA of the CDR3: TGCAGCGTTGAAGTTGGGCCAGGCTTATCCTACGAGCAGTACTTC.

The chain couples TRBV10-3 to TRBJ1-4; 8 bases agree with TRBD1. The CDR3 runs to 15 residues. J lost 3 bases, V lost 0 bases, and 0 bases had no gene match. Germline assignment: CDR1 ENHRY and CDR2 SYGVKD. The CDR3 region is CAISESTGANEKLFF. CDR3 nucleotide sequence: TGTGCCATCAGTGAGTCGACAGGGGCTAATGAAAAACTGTTTTTT.

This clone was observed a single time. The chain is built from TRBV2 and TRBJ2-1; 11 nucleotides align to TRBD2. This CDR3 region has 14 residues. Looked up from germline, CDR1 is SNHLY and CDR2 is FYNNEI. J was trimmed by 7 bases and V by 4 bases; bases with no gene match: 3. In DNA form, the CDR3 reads TGTGCCAGCAGTGGACTAGCGGGGTGGAATGAGCAGTTCTTC. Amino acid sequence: CASSGLAGWNEQFF. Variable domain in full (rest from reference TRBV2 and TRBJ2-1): EPEVTQTPSHQVTQMGQEVILRCVPISNHLYFYWYRQILGQKVEFLVSFYNNEISEKSEIFDDQFSVERPDGSNFTLKIRSTKLEDSAMYFCASSGLAGWNEQFFGPGTRLTVL.

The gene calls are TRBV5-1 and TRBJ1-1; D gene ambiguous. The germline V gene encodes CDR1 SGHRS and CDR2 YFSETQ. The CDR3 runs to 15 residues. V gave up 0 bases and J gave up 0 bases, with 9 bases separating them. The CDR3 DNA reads TGCGCCAGCAGCTTGGTAGGCGGTTTGAACACTGAAGCTTTCTTT. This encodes CASSLVGGLNTEAFF.